This is a list of T cell receptor beta chains from one sample in a study of T cell clusters in autoimmune cytopenias. TCRdb reprocessed the multiplex PCR reads and keeps a single row for each CDR3 protein, giving no DNA. The table lists several thousand distinct CDR3 sequences, with 30% to 40% in the top ten. This same sample was also taken into another study, of T cell repertoires in aging, cancer and after chemotherapy.

The sample comprised peripheral blood. These receptors all stem from a human donor in good health. Both conserved end residues are part of each CDR3. A clone size is listed for some rows: how often the clone was seen (once, few, many), or a class if it is expanded.

TRBV5-7,NA,TRBJ2-7,CASSLLHSTEGIEQYF
TRBV27,NA,TRBJ1-2,CASTRAGGVGYTF
TRBV19,medium-sized,TRBJ2-2,CASNHGTGNTGELFF
TRBV20-1,NA,TRBJ2-1,CSASKLAGALYNEQFF
TRBV27,NA,TRBJ1-2,CASSITGGAGGYTF
TRBV6-5,NA,TRBJ2-5,CASSPGTSGGEETQYF
TRBV27,NA,TRBJ2-1,CASSFRVLSYNEQFF
TRBV7-6,NA,TRBJ2-2,CASRLPGTSFTGELFF
TRBV30,NA,TRBJ2-5,CAWIPKDQNQETQYF
TRBV6-5,NA,TRBJ2-3,CASRGAGTDTQYF
TRBV5-4,NA,TRBJ1-2,CASSLDREGYGYTF
TRBV20-1,NA,TRBJ2-1,CSASWARRNEQFF
TRBV19,NA,TRBJ1-1,CASSIEGFGAFF
TRBV19,NA,TRBJ1-2,CASRRGPRINYGYTF
TRBV30,NA,TRBJ1-4,CAWTMTGGGEKLFF
TRBV19,medium-sized,TRBJ1-4,CASSPTGTGEKLFF
TRBV19,medium-sized,TRBJ1-5,CASSRGQWDQPQHF
TRBV18,medium-sized,TRBJ2-3,CASSQRQGFGTDTQYF
TRBV19,medium-sized,TRBJ2-2,CASGRWNTGELFF
TRBV29-1,medium-sized,TRBJ2-1,CSVILTASGRNNEQFF
TRBV15,medium-sized,TRBJ2-5,CATSREQETQYF
TRBV12-3/TRBV12-4,NA,TRBJ1-2,CASRAAGWAYGYTF
TRBV19,NA,TRBJ1-1,CASSKNPEGTEAFF